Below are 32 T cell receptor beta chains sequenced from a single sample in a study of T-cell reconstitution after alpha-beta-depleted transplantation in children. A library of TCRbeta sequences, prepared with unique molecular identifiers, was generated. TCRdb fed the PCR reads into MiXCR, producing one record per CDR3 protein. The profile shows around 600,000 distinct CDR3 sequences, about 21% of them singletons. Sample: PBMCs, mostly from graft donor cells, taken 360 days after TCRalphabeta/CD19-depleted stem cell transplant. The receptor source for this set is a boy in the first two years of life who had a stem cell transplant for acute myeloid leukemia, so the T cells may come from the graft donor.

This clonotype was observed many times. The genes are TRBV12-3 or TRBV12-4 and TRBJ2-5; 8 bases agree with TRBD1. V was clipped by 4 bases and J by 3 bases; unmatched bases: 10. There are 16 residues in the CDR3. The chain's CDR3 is CASSSGRGPGEETQYF. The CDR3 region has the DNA TGTGCCAGCAGTTCTGGCAGGGGGCCCGGTGAAGAGACCCAGTACTTC.

CDR3 amino acids: CASAGVSGANVLTF. The CDR3 bases are TGTGCCAGTGCAGGGGTCTCTGGGGCCAACGTCCTGACTTTC. The V call is TRBV6-1, the J call TRBJ2-6; tentatively, D is TRBD1 (6 bases). V was clipped by 9 bases and J by 0 bases, with 9 bases between them. The CDR3 runs to 14 residues. Germline V CDR1 and CDR2: MNHNS, SASEGT.

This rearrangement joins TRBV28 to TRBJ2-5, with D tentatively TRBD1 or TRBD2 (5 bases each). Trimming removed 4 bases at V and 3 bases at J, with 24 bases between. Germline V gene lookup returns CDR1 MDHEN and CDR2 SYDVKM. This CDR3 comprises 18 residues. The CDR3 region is CASSSPLWARVGEETQYF. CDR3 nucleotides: TGTGCCAGCAGTTCCCCACTGTGGGCGAGGGTGGGGGAAGAGACCCAGTACTTC.

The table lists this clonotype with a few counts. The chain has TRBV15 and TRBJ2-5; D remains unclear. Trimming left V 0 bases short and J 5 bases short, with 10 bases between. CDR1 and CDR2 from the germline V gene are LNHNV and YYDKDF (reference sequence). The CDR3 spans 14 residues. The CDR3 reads CATSRDRIGETQYF. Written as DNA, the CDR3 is TGTGCCACCAGCAGAGATAGGATAGGGGAGACCCAGTACTTC.

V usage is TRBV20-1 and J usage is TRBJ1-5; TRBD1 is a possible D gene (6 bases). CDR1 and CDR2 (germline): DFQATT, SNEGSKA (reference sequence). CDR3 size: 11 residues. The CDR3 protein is CWAQGRKPQHF. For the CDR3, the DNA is TGCTGGGCCCAGGGGAGAAAGCCCCAGCATTTT.

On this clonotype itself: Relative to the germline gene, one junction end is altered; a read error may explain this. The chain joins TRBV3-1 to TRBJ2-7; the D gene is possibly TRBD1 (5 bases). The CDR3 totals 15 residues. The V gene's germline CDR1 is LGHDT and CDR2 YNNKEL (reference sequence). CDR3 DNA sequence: TGTGCCAGCAGTCAAGGCAGGGCCAGCCCCTACGAGCAGTACTTC. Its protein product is CASSQGRASPYEQYF.

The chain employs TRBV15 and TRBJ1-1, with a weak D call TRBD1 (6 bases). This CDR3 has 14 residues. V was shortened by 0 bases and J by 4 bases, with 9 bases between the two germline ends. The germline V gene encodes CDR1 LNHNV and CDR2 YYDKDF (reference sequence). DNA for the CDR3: TGTGCCACCAGCAGAGATCGAGGGGGCACTGAAGCTTTCTTT. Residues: CATSRDRGGTEAFF.

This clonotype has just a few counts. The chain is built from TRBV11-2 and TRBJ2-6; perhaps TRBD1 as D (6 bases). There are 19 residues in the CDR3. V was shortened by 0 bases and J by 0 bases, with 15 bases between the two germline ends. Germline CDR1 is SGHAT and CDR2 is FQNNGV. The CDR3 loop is CASSLEPGHLFSGANVLTF. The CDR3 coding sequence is TGTGCCAGCAGCTTAGAGCCGGGACACCTCTTCTCTGGGGCCAACGTCCTGACTTTC. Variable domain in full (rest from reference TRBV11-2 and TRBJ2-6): EAGVAQSPRYKIIEKRQSVAFWCNPISGHATLYWYQQILGQGPKLLIQFQNNGVVDDSQLPKDRFSAERLKGVDSTLKIQPAKLEDSAVYLCASSLEPGHLFSGANVLTFGAGSRLTVL.

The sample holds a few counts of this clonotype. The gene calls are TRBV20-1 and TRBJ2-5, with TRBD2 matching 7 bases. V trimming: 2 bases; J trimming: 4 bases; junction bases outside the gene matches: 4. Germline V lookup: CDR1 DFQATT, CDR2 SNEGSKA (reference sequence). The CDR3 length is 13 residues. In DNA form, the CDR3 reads TGCAGTGCTAGATCAGCGGGGCGAGAGACCCAGTACTTC. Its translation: CSARSAGRETQYF.

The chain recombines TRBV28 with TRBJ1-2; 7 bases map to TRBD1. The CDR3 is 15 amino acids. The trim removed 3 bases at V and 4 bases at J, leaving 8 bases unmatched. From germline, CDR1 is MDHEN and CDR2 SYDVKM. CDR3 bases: TGTGCCAGCAGTTTTGGGGACAGTACCAGCTATGGCTACACCTTC. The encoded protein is CASSFGDSTSYGYTF.

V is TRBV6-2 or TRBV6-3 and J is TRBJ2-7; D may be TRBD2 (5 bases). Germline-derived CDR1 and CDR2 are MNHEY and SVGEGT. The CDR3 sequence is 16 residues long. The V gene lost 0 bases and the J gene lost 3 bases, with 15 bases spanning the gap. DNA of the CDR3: TGTGCCAGCAGTTACTCCCGGGAACCCAATGGCTACGAGCAGTACTTC. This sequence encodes CASSYSREPNGYEQYF.

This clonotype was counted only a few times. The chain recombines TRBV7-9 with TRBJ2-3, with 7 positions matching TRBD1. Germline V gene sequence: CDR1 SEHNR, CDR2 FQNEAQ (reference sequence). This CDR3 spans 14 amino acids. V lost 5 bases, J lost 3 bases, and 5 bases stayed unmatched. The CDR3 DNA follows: TGTGCCAGCAGCGTAAGACAGGGAACAGATACGCAGTATTTT. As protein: CASSVRQGTDTQYF.

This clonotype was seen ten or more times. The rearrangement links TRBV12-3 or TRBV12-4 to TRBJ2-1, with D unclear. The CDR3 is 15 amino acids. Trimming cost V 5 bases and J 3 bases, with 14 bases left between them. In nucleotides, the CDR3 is TGTGCCAGCAGTCAAAAAGGGCTCAGCTACAATGAGCAGTTCTTC. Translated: CASSQKGLSYNEQFF.

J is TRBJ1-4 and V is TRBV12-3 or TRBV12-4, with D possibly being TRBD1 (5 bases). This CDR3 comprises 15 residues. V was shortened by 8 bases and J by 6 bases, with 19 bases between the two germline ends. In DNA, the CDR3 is TGTGCCAGCCGCTCCCGGGGGAGTGATTATGAAAAACTGTTTTTT. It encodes CASRSRGSDYEKLFF.

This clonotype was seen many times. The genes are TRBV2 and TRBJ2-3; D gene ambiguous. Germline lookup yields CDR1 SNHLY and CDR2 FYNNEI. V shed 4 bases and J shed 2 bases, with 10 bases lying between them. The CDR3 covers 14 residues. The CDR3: CASSVAVLTDTQYF. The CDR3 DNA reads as TGTGCCAGCAGTGTCGCCGTACTCACAGATACGCAGTATTTT. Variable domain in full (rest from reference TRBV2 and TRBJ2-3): EPEVTQTPSHQVTQMGQEVILRCVPISNHLYFYWYRQILGQKVEFLVSFYNNEISEKSEIFDDQFSVERPDGSNFTLKIRSTKLEDSAMYFCASSVAVLTDTQYFGPGTRLTVL.

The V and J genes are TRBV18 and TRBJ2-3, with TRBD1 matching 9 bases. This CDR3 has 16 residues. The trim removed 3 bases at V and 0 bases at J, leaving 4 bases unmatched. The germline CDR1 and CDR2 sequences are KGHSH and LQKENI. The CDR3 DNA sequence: TGTGCCAGCTCACCTCAACAGGGGGCGAGCACAGATACGCAGTATTTT. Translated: CASSPQQGASTDTQYF. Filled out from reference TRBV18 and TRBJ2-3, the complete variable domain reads NAGVMQNPRHLVRRRGQEARLRCSPMKGHSHVYWYRQLPEEGLKFMVYLQKENIIDESGMPKERFSAEFPKEGPSILRIQQVVRGDSAAYFCASSPQQGASTDTQYFGPGTRLTVL.

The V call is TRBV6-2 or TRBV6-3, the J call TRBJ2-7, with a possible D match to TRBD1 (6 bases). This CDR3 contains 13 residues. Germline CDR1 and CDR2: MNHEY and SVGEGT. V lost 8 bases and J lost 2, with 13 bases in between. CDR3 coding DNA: TGTGCCAGCGCGGCACAGGGTCCCTACGAGCAGTACTTC. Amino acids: CASAAQGPYEQYF.

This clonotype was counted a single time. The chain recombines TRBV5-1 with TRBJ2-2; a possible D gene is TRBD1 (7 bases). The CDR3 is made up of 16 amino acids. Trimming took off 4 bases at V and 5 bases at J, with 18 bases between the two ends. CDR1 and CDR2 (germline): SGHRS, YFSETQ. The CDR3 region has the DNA TGCGCCAGCAGCCTGGGGGCGGGACAGTGGACCGGGGAGCTGTTTTTT. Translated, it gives CASSLGAGQWTGELFF.

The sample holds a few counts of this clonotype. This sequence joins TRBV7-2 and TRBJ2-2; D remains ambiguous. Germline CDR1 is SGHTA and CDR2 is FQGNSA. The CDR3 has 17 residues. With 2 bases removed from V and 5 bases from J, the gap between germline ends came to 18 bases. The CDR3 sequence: CASSLFAALTRTGELFF. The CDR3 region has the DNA TGTGCCAGCAGCTTATTCGCGGCCCTCACCCGTACCGGGGAGCTGTTTTTT.

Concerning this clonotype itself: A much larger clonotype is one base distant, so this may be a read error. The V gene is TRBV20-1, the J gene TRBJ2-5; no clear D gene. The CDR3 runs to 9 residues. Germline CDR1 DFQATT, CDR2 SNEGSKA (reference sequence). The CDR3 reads CSASKTQCF. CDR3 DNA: TGCAGTGCTAGTAAGACCCAGTGCTTC.

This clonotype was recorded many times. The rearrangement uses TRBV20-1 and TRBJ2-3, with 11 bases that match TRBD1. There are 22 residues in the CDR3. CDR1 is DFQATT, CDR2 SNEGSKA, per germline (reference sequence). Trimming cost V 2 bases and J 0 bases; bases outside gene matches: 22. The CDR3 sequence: CSARSVPSPGQGGSKSTDTQYF. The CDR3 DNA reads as TGCAGTGCTAGATCCGTACCCTCCCCGGGACAGGGGGGGTCCAAAAGCACAGATACGCAGTATTTT.

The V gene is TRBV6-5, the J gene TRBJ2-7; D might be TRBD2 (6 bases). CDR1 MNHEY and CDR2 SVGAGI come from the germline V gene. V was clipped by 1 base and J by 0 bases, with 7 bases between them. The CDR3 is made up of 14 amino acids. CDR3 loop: CASSYLEGSYEQYF. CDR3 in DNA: TGTGCCAGCAGTTACTTGGAGGGCTCCTACGAGCAGTACTTC.

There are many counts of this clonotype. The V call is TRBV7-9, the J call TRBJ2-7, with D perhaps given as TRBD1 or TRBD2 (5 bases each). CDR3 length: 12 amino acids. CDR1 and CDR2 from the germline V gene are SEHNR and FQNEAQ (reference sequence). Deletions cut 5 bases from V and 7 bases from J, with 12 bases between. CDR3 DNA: TGTGCCAGCAGCCTGGGGACGGGAGAGCAGTACTTC. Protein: CASSLGTGEQYF.

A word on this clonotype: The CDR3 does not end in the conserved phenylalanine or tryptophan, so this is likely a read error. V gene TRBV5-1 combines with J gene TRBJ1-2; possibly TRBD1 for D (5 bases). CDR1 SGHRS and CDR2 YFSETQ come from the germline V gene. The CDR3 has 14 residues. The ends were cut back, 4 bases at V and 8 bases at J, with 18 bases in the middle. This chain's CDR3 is CASSPTGGRDGYTC. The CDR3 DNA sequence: TGCGCCAGCAGCCCGACTGGAGGGAGGGACGGCTACACCTGC.

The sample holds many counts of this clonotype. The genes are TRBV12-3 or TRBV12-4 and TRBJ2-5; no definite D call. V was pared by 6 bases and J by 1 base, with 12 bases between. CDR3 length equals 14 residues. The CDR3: CASSPKGVQETQYF. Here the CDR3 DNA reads TGTGCCAGCAGCCCAAAAGGAGTCCAAGAGACCCAGTACTTC.

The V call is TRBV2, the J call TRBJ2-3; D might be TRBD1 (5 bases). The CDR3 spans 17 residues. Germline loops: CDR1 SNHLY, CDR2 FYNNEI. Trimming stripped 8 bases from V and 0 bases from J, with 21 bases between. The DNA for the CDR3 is TGTGCCAGCTCTAAAGACAGCTACGCGGTTAGCACAGATACGCAGTATTTT. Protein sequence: CASSKDSYAVSTDTQYF. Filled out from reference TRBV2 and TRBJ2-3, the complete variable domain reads EPEVTQTPSHQVTQMGQEVILRCVPISNHLYFYWYRQILGQKVEFLVSFYNNEISEKSEIFDDQFSVERPDGSNFTLKIRSTKLEDSAMYFCASSKDSYAVSTDTQYFGPGTRLTVL.

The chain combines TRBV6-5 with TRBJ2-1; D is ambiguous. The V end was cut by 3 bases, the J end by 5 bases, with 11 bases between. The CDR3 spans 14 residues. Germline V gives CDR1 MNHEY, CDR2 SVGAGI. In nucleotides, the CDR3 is TGTGCCAGCAGTTATCCCGATCCCAACAATGAGCAGTTCTTC. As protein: CASSYPDPNNEQFF.

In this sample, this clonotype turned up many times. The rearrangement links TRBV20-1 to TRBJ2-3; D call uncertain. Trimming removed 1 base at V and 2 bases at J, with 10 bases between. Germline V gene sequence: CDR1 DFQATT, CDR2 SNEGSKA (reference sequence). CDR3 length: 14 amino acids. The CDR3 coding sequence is TGCAGTGCTAGAGGAGACGGAATCACAGATACGCAGTATTTT. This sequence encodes CSARGDGITDTQYF.

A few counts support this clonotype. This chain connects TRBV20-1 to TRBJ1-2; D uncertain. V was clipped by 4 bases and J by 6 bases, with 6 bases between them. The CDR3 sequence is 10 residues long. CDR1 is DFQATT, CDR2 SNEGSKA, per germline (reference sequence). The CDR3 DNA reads TGCAGTGCTACCCGAGATGGCTACACCTTC. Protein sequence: CSATRDGYTF.

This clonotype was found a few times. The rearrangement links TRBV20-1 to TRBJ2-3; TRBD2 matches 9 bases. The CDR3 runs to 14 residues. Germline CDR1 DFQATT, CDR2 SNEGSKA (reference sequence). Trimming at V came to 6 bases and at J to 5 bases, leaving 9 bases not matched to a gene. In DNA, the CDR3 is TGCAGTGCAGAGCGGGGGGCCGGGGGAGATACGCAGTATTTT. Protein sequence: CSAERGAGGDTQYF.

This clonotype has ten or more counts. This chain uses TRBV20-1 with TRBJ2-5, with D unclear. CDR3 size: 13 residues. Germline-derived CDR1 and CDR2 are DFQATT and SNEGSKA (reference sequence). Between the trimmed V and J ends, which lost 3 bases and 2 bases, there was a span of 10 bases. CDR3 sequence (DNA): TGCAGTGCTAGTCGAACTCAACAAGAGACCCAGTACTTC. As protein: CSASRTQQETQYF.

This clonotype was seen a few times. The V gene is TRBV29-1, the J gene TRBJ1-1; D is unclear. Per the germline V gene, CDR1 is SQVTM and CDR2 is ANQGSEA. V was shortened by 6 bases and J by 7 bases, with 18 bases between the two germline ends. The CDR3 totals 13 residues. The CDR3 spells CSVVHPNGREAFF. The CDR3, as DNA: TGCAGCGTCGTCCACCCCAACGGGCGTGAAGCTTTCTTT.